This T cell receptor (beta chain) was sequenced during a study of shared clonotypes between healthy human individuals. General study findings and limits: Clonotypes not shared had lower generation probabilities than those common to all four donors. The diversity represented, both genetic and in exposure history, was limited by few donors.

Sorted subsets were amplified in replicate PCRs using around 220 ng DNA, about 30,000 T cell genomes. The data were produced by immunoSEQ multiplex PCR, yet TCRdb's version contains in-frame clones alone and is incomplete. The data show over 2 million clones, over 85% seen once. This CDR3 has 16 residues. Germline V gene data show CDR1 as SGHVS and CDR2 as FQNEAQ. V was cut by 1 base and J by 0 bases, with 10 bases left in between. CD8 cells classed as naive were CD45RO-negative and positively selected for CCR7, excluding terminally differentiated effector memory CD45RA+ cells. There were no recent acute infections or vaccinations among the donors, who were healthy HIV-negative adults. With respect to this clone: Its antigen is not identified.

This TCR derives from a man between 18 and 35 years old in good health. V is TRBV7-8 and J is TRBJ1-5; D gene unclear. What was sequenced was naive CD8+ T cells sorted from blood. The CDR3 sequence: CASSLETSYSNQPQHF. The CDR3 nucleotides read TGTGCCAGCAGCTTAGAGACCAGTTATAGCAATCAGCCCCAGCATTTT.